This is a list of T cell receptor beta chains from one sample in a study of blood T cell repertoires in COVID-19. Method: immunoSEQ multiplex PCR; TCRdb's copy keeps in-frame clones and lacks some. Of over 250,000 clones in the sample, about 89% were seen once. Sequenced material: peripheral blood. All receptors come from a woman in her forties or fifties with acute or convalescent COVID-19. Each CDR3 is given with its conserved first and last residue. The D gene is left open where the match is weak.

d_call: NA; v_call: TRBV5-5; j_call: TRBJ2-1; cdr3_aa: CASSLSGAGEQFF
d_call: TRBD1; v_call: TRBV18; j_call: TRBJ2-3; cdr3_aa: CASSPPGQGTDTQYF
d_call: TRBD1; v_call: TRBV30; j_call: TRBJ1-5; cdr3_aa: CAWSADRVKPQHF
d_call: NA; v_call: TRBV5-1; j_call: TRBJ2-5; cdr3_aa: CASSLGQQETQYF
d_call: NA; v_call: TRBV7-3; j_call: TRBJ2-3; cdr3_aa: CASSLTRTDTDTQYF
d_call: NA; v_call: TRBV3-1/TRBV3-2; j_call: TRBJ2-7; cdr3_aa: CASSQADLGDGEQYF
d_call: TRBD2; v_call: TRBV6-5; j_call: TRBJ2-3; cdr3_aa: CASSSSGGRHTDTQYF
d_call: TRBD2; v_call: TRBV4-2; j_call: TRBJ2-2; cdr3_aa: CASSQFPSGRAITGELFF
d_call: NA; v_call: TRBV13; j_call: TRBJ2-3; cdr3_aa: CASSSRATDTQYF
d_call: NA; v_call: TRBV2; j_call: TRBJ2-2; cdr3_aa: CASIGWRAGNTGELFF
d_call: NA; v_call: TRBV19; j_call: TRBJ1-1; cdr3_aa: CASSIDGRGTEAFF
d_call: TRBD1; v_call: TRBV6-5; j_call: TRBJ2-7; cdr3_aa: CASSYSDRGIYEQYF
d_call: NA; v_call: TRBV21-1; j_call: TRBJ2-2; cdr3_aa: CASSQKRESTGELFF
d_call: TRBD1; v_call: TRBV10-1; j_call: TRBJ2-6; cdr3_aa: CASSEEDRAGANVLTF
d_call: TRBD1; v_call: TRBV24-1; j_call: TRBJ2-3; cdr3_aa: CATSDRTGPSTDTQYF
d_call: NA; v_call: TRBV28; j_call: TRBJ1-5; cdr3_aa: CASSFSPANIGQWYYSNQPQHF
d_call: NA; v_call: TRBV5-8; j_call: TRBJ2-4; cdr3_aa: CASSLGVAKNIQYF
d_call: NA; v_call: TRBV28; j_call: TRBJ1-1; cdr3_aa: CASTFYTEAFF
d_call: TRBD2; v_call: TRBV5-1; j_call: TRBJ2-2; cdr3_aa: CASSLNLAGTGELFF
d_call: NA; v_call: TRBV7-9; j_call: TRBJ1-4; cdr3_aa: CASSFSGGGTEKLFF
d_call: NA; v_call: TRBV9; j_call: TRBJ2-7; cdr3_aa: CASSPRGSFRTSDYEQYF
d_call: TRBD2; v_call: TRBV24-1; j_call: TRBJ2-5; cdr3_aa: CATSDNGGATQETQYF
d_call: TRBD1; v_call: TRBV2; j_call: TRBJ2-7; cdr3_aa: CASSGPYLTGVYEQYF
d_call: TRBD2; v_call: TRBV19; j_call: TRBJ2-1; cdr3_aa: CASSIGRTSGRAFGAYNEQFF
d_call: TRBD1; v_call: TRBV6-5; j_call: TRBJ2-7; cdr3_aa: CASTLQGAISYEQYF
d_call: NA; v_call: TRBV30; j_call: TRBJ2-4; cdr3_aa: CAWSVLGDTKNIQYF
d_call: TRBD2; v_call: TRBV5-1; j_call: TRBJ2-1; cdr3_aa: CASSPIPSGGFNEQFF
d_call: TRBD2; v_call: TRBV11-3; j_call: TRBJ2-1; cdr3_aa: CASSLGSTSGSHEQFF
d_call: NA; v_call: TRBV7-3; j_call: TRBJ2-1; cdr3_aa: CASSLKLEEKQFF
d_call: NA; v_call: TRBV7-8; j_call: TRBJ1-2; cdr3_aa: CASSPYPDTEFYGYTF
d_call: NA; v_call: TRBV11-1; j_call: TRBJ2-2; cdr3_aa: CASSLGGTGELFF
d_call: NA; v_call: TRBV7-2; j_call: TRBJ2-7; cdr3_aa: CASSPSVGQTYEQYF
d_call: TRBD1; v_call: TRBV28; j_call: TRBJ1-6; cdr3_aa: CASSRSGGRSPLHF
d_call: TRBD1; v_call: TRBV3-1/TRBV3-2; j_call: TRBJ2-5; cdr3_aa: CASSHQGAKETQYF
d_call: NA; v_call: TRBV28; j_call: TRBJ2-2; cdr3_aa: CASVAGNTGELFF
d_call: NA; v_call: TRBV4-1; j_call: TRBJ2-5; cdr3_aa: CASSQEGASGLQETQYF
d_call: TRBD2; v_call: TRBV19; j_call: TRBJ2-3; cdr3_aa: CASSISSGDTDTQYF
d_call: TRBD1; v_call: TRBV5-5; j_call: TRBJ1-2; cdr3_aa: CASSLTGTGIQYGYTF
d_call: TRBD2; v_call: TRBV27; j_call: TRBJ2-2; cdr3_aa: CASSLGGRVGLNTGELFF
d_call: TRBD1; v_call: TRBV30; j_call: TRBJ2-1; cdr3_aa: CAWSFRGRGGNEQFF
d_call: NA; v_call: TRBV19; j_call: TRBJ1-5; cdr3_aa: CASSIKHSNQPQHF
d_call: TRBD1; v_call: TRBV3-1/TRBV3-2; j_call: TRBJ2-7; cdr3_aa: CASSRTGVGQYF